The T cell receptor beta chain under discussion was sequenced for a study of blood T cells in healthy people across ages. Overall study results and limits: Diversity was higher, and naive CD4+ cells more numerous, in long-lived donors than in aged donors. Diversity of TCR beta per million T cells declined in a roughly linear way with age.

Donors ranged from roughly 6 to 100 years old and were healthy Caucasians in Russia. Donors each provided about 9.5 milliliters of peripheral blood. Concerning this clonotype: As yet, its antigen is unknown.

PCR was performed a second time for about 6 to 11 cycles using a sample-barcoded 5' primer and a J-beta primer mix. TCRdb re-derived calls from the 5' RACE reads in MiXCR, one entry per CDR3 protein. The data contain 1.8 million or so distinct CDR3 sequences, about two fifths of them singletons. Germline assignment: CDR1 ENHRY and CDR2 SYGVKD. Trimming took off 7 bases at V and 5 bases at J, with 12 bases between the two ends. The CDR3 sequence is 13 residues long. This clonotype was obtained from a human donor in good health. Sequenced: blood. V is TRBV10-3 and J is TRBJ2-1; the D gene is possibly TRBD1 (6 bases). This chain's CDR3 is CAIMDGQHNEQFF. The DNA for the CDR3 is TGTGCCATCATGGACGGACAGCACAATGAGCAGTTCTTC.